A few counts support the clone carrying this T cell receptor beta chain. The authors reverse transcribed all of the isolated RNA, so sequencing captured expressed TCRB transcripts. Repertoires were generated with immunoSEQ multiplex PCR, while TCRdb's copy carries only in-frame clones and drops some. The repertoire consists of around 13,000 clones, with about 42% occurring once and the leading ten covering around 0.96%. Deletions cut 1 base from V and 2 bases from J, with 12 bases between. This CDR3 has 17 amino acids. From germline, CDR1 is LNHDA and CDR2 SQIVND (reference sequence). The sample comes from a study of beta chain features in type 1 diabetes.

The chain employs TRBV19 and TRBJ2-6; TRBD2 is a possible D gene (6 bases). Input material: stem cell memory CD4+ T cells from blood. The source of this sequence is a man between 18 and 35 years old in good health. CDR3 sequence (DNA): TGTGCCAGTAGTATAGGGCAGGGACTGGCTGGGGCCAACGTCCTGACTTTC. Translated: CASSIGQGLAGANVLTF.